This entry lists 23 T cell receptor beta chains sequenced from one sample in a study of blood T cell repertoires in COVID-19. TCRdb keeps only in-frame clones here, not all; method: immunoSEQ multiplex PCR. The sample includes 250,000 or so clones, under 95% of them seen just once. The sample was PBMCs or T cells enriched from blood (not recorded which). Receptors were obtained from a man aged 40-55 years who had been exposed to COVID-19.

The gene calls are TRBV7-9 and TRBJ1-2, with TRBD1 matching over 11 bases. CDR1 is SEHNR, CDR2 FQNEAQ, per germline (reference sequence). With 5 bases clipped from V and 6 bases from J, the junction kept 11 bases outside the gene matches. The CDR3 totals 16 residues. CDR3 sequence: CASSLAGTGGFDGYTF. The CDR3 nucleotides read TGTGCCAGCAGCCTCGCCGGGACAGGGGGTTTCGATGGCTACACCTTC.

This clone showed up just once. The chain is built from TRBV6-5 and TRBJ1-1; 7 bases map to TRBD1. This CDR3 has 14 amino acids. The J segment lost 4 bases and the V segment lost 0 bases, leaving 2 bases of the junction unmatched. CDR1 is MNHEY, CDR2 SVGAGI, per germline. CDR3 bases: TGTGCCAGCAGTTACTCGAGACAGGGCACTGAAGCTTTCTTT. It specifies CASSYSRQGTEAFF.

The J gene is TRBJ2-3, the V gene TRBV7-9; no clear D. V lost 2 bases to trimming and J lost 5 bases, with 11 bases between them. CDR3 length: 14 amino acids. Germline CDR1 SEHNR, CDR2 FQNEAQ (reference sequence). The CDR3 DNA sequence: TGTGCCAGCAGCTTAAGCCTATCGGGAGATACGCAGTATTTT. Amino acids: CASSLSLSGDTQYF.

The CDR3 reads CASRPEGAYTGELFF. DNA of the CDR3: TGCGCCAGCAGACCCGAGGGGGCCTACACCGGGGAGCTGTTTTTT. V gene TRBV5-1 combines with J gene TRBJ2-2; 7 bases fit TRBD1. This CDR3 is 15 amino acids long. CDR1 SGHRS and CDR2 YFSETQ come from the germline V gene. V was clipped by 5 bases and J by 3 bases; unmatched bases: 7.

V is TRBV9 and J is TRBJ1-1; 9 positions agree with TRBD1. In germline, CDR1 is SGDLS, CDR2 YYNGEE. This CDR3 has 15 residues. The V and J ends lost 5 bases and 1 base, in that order; junction bases with no gene match: 6. CDR3 loop: CASRGQGGPNTEAFF. The CDR3, as DNA: TGTGCCAGCAGGGGACAGGGTGGCCCGAACACTGAAGCTTTCTTT.

The rearrangement links TRBV7-2 to TRBJ2-7; TRBD2 aligns across 11 bases. J gave up 6 bases and V 5 bases, and 12 bases lay outside the gene matches. This CDR3 has 16 amino acids. Germline CDR1 and CDR2: SGHTA and FQGNSA. Written as DNA, the CDR3 is TGTGCCAGCAGCCCACTTACTAGCGGGAGTTCCAGCGAGCAGTACTTC. Translating gives CASSPLTSGSSSEQYF.

The J gene is TRBJ1-5, the V gene TRBV2; TRBD1 might be the D (6 bases). The CDR3 runs to 14 residues. Germline V gene sequence: CDR1 SNHLY, CDR2 FYNNEI. Trimming took 6 bases from V and 4 from J, leaving 13 bases between them. The CDR3 loop is CASRMDSKNQPQHF. The CDR3 DNA reads TGTGCCAGCAGGATGGACAGTAAGAATCAGCCCCAGCATTTT.

The gene calls are TRBV19 and TRBJ1-1; 12 bases match TRBD1. CDR3 length: 17 amino acids. Germline loops: CDR1 LNHDA, CDR2 SQIVND (reference sequence). V lost 3 bases to trimming and J lost 4 bases; unmatched junction nucleotides: 9. CDR3 protein: CASSMRGQGALGTEAFF. The CDR3, as DNA: TGTGCCAGTAGTATGAGGGGACAGGGGGCATTAGGCACTGAAGCTTTCTTT.

The chain couples TRBV28 to TRBJ2-3, with TRBD1 matching 9 bases. The germline gives CDR1 MDHEN, CDR2 SYDVKM. The CDR3 spans 15 residues. J gave up 6 bases and V 3 bases, and 7 bases lay outside the gene matches. The DNA for the CDR3 is TGTGCCAGCAGTTTTTTAACAGGGGGCGCGGATACGCAGTATTTT. Translation: CASSFLTGGADTQYF.

The CDR3 here is CSASGPSGSYEQYF. DNA for the CDR3: TGCAGTGCTAGTGGGCCTAGCGGTTCCTACGAGCAGTACTTC. The chain couples TRBV20-1 to TRBJ2-7; TRBD2 agrees at 7 bases. V lost 3 bases, J lost 1 base, and 6 bases stayed unmatched. The CDR3 runs 14 residues. Germline V CDR1 and CDR2: DFQATT, SNEGSKA (reference sequence).

This chain links TRBV9 with TRBJ2-2; possible D gene TRBD1, 5 bases. Trimming took 0 bases from V and 7 from J, leaving 19 bases between them. Germline V gene data show CDR1 as SGDLS and CDR2 as YYNGEE. The CDR3 covers 17 residues. CDR3 protein: CASSVVPTAGRNGELFF. The CDR3 bases are TGTGCCAGCAGCGTAGTCCCCACCGCAGGGCGAAACGGGGAGCTGTTTTTT.

This chain uses TRBV30 with TRBJ1-4; 12 bases match TRBD1. The CDR3 runs to 15 residues. With V trimmed by 0 bases and J by 8 bases, 4 bases remained unmatched. CDR1 and CDR2 from the germline V gene are GTSNPN and SVGIG (reference sequence). CDR3 loop: CAWSVRDRGLEKLFF. CDR3 in DNA: TGTGCCTGGAGTGTAAGGGACAGGGGGCTGGAAAAACTGTTTTTT.

The rearrangement joins TRBV19 to TRBJ2-3; no clear D gene. Germline CDR1 is LNHDA and CDR2 is SQIVND (reference sequence). Trimming pared 9 bases from V and 1 base from J, leaving 17 bases between. The CDR3 has 15 amino acids. The CDR3 DNA reads TGTGCCAGCGGCGACAACCCTTCCCGCACAGATACGCAGTATTTT. Translating it yields CASGDNPSRTDTQYF.

This clone came up once. The rearrangement links TRBV4-3 to TRBJ1-1; D call uncertain. Germline CDR1 is LGHNA and CDR2 is YSLEER. The CDR3 is made up of 14 amino acids. Trimming pared 1 base from V and 1 base from J, leaving 7 bases between. The DNA for the CDR3 is TGCGCCAGCAGCCAAGTTTGGCAGAACACTGAAGCTTTCTTT. Protein sequence: CASSQVWQNTEAFF.

The chain has TRBV5-5 and TRBJ2-3; 10 nucleotides align to TRBD1. The junction had 10 bases not matched to a gene; V was cut back by 4 bases and J by 5 bases. Germline lookup yields CDR1 SGHKS and CDR2 YYEKEE (reference sequence). This CDR3 comprises 16 residues. The CDR3 nucleotides are TGTGCCAGCAGCCGACAGGGGGCGCAGGTTAAAGATACGCAGTATTTT. This codes for CASSRQGAQVKDTQYF.

The chain combines TRBV5-1 with TRBJ1-2; TRBD1 might be the D (5 bases). V lost 1 base to trimming and J lost 2 bases, with 18 bases between them. The germline V gene has CDR1 SGHRS and CDR2 YFSETQ. This CDR3 contains 17 residues. CDR3 region: CASSLWSGQKPNYGYTF. As DNA, the CDR3 is TGCGCCAGCAGCTTGTGGTCAGGGCAAAAACCAAACTATGGCTACACCTTC.

The chain carries TRBV4-1 and TRBJ1-5; D is unclear. The V gene lost 1 base and the J gene lost 7 bases, with 14 bases spanning the gap. CDR1 and CDR2 (germline): MGHRA, YSYEKL. The CDR3 length is 15 residues. The CDR3 DNA reads TGCGCCAGCAGCCAAGTCCCGACTTTAGGACAGCCCCAGCATTTT. Protein product: CASSQVPTLGQPQHF.

This sequence joins TRBV19 and TRBJ1-2; possibly TRBD1 for D (6 bases). V was trimmed by 1 base and J by 5 bases, leaving 14 bases between them. Germline-derived CDR1 and CDR2 are LNHDA and SQIVND (reference sequence). The length of the CDR3 is 15 residues. CDR3 residues: CASSIAGTNRYGYTF. The CDR3 DNA reads as TGTGCCAGTAGTATAGCCGGGACAAATCGTTATGGCTACACCTTC. Full variable domain (remainder filled in from reference TRBV19 and TRBJ1-2): DGGITQSPKYLFRKEGQNVTLSCEQNLNHDAMYWYRQDPGQGLRLIYYSQIVNDFQKGDIAEGYSVSREKKESFPLTVTSAQKNPTAFYLCASSIAGTNRYGYTFGSGTRLTVV.

This clone occurred a few times. The chain carries TRBV7-8 and TRBJ1-2, with D perhaps TRBD1 (6 bases). In germline, CDR1 is SGHVS, CDR2 FQNEAQ. The CDR3 contains 13 residues. Deletions cut 5 bases from V and 4 bases from J, with 11 bases between. CDR3 nucleotide sequence: TGTGCCAGCAGCACTACAGGGACCTATGGCTACACCTTC. Protein product: CASSTTGTYGYTF. Filled out from reference TRBV7-8 and TRBJ1-2, the complete variable domain reads GAGVSQSPRYKVAKRGQDVALRCDPISGHVSLFWYQQALGQGPEFLTYFQNEAQLDKSGLPSDRFFAERPEGSVSTLKIQRTQQEDSAVYLCASSTTGTYGYTFGSGTRLTVV.

This clone appeared once. The chain carries TRBV10-3 and TRBJ2-7, with D perhaps TRBD1 (6 bases). The length of the CDR3 is 14 residues. Germline CDR1 ENHRY, CDR2 SYGVKD. Between the trimmed V and J ends, which lost 2 bases and 3 bases, there was a span of 11 bases. CDR3 in DNA: TGTGCCATCAGTGAGCCTCTACAGGGCTACGAGCAGTACTTC. Amino acids: CAISEPLQGYEQYF.

The J gene is TRBJ1-2, the V gene TRBV30, with D uncertain. Germline V gene lookup returns CDR1 GTSNPN and CDR2 SVGIG (reference sequence). Trimming removed 0 bases from V and 3 bases from J, with 8 bases in between. CDR3 size: 13 residues. The DNA of the CDR3 is TGTGCCTGGAGTGTACGGGGTGACTATGGCTACACCTTC. It yields the protein CAWSVRGDYGYTF.

The V and J genes are TRBV10-3 and TRBJ2-5; 15 bases match TRBD2. Looked up from germline, CDR1 is ENHRY and CDR2 is SYGVKD. The CDR3 has 18 amino acids. V gave up 6 bases and J gave up 5 bases; unmatched junction bases: 13. DNA for the CDR3: TGTGCCATCAGCCGGACTAGCGGGAGGGCAGGTCAAGGGGAGACCCAGTACTTC. Its protein product is CAISRTSGRAGQGETQYF.

CDR3 DNA: TGCGCCAGCAGCTCAAGGGACAGTTCCTACGAGCAGTACTTC. Its translation: CASSSRDSSYEQYF. This chain links TRBV5-1 with TRBJ2-7, with 7 bases that match TRBD1. Germline-derived CDR1 and CDR2 are SGHRS and YFSETQ. This CDR3 is built from 14 residues. The V and J ends lost 3 bases and 1 base, in that order; junction bases with no gene match: 4.